This T cell receptor (beta chain) was retrieved from a study of T cells and copy number aberrations in small-cell lung cancer (dated by TCRdb to the early 2020s). About the study as a whole: To relate T cell metrics to mutations and copy number aberrations, the same tumor regions underwent both TCR repertoire sequencing and whole-exome sequencing. Tumor TCR data existed for over 16 patients, and around 15 patients had TCR data from both tumor tissue and normal tissue.

Points the paper makes about the study in general: All specimens were formalin-fixed paraffin-embedded tissue, which is known to introduce sequencing artifacts. The study was limited by a small sample size because surgical resection is uncommon in small-cell lung cancer, and validation of the findings is required. Tumors had lower T-cell density, richness and clonality than adjacent lung tissue, but the difference in density was not significant.

The donors were limited-stage small-cell lung cancer patients whose surgical resection took place in Hangzhou, China, between the late 2000s and the early 2020s. Every donor went straight to surgery with no preoperative chemotherapy or radiotherapy, and no donor was given immunotherapy either before or after surgery. Each of the 15 to 20 patients in the sequenced cohort was a smoker or a heavy second-hand smoker. Adjacent normal lung tissue was taken at least 2 cm away from the tumor margin, and two pathologists confirmed morphologically that the tissue was free of malignant cells. The study used multi-region TCR-beta sequencing of resected limited-stage small-cell lung cancers together with tumor-adjacent lung tissue to characterize T cell repertoire heterogeneity. The AllPrep DNA/RNA FFPE Kit (Qiagen) was used to extract genomic DNA from the FFPE tissue. The immunoSEQ hsTCRB Kit was used with multiplexed V- and J-gene primers to amplify TCR-beta CDR3 regions from genomic DNA. Unique DNA barcodes were added in a second PCR, and the samples were pooled together with one negative control and one positive control. The pooled TCR-beta libraries were sequenced using a 150-cycle paired-end protocol on an Illumina MiSeq. Turning to the authors' computational methods: Raw sequencing data were processed by Adaptive Biotechnologies into a report containing normalized, annotated TCR-beta repertoires. T-cell density was computed as TCR-beta templates normalized to usable DNA, which was estimated by amplifying housekeeping genes. Richness was the count of unique rearrangements, and clonality was defined as 1 minus Pielou's evenness. TCRdb mirrors the immuneACCESS table, restricted to in-frame sequences. Some clones are absent from its copies; in checked studies, under half trace to an unresolved V gene, and the reason for the others is unknown. The DNA gave D and trimming, while V, J and clone size come from that table. A total of over a thousand clones appear in this sample, about 80% of them only once. The top ten constitute roughly 7.1% of the sample.

As regards this clone: This receptor's antigen is unknown. No much larger clonotype is one base removed from it; base qualities were not supplied.

The germline V gene (reference sequence) sets CDR1 to MNHEY and CDR2 to SMNVEV. There are 14 amino acids in the CDR3, from cysteine to phenylalanine inclusive. The sequence is cut down to CDR3 DNA, 42 bases in frame from base 1. Ends trimmed: V by 5 bases, J by 9 bases; bases unmatched to a gene: 10. This receptor was identified in a man aged 60 to 69 with small cell lung cancer. Sequencing was done on a sample of normal tissue next to the tumor. The sequence links TRBV27 to TRBJ2-7, with 10 bases in between that match TRBD1. The nucleotide sequence is given as TGTGCCAGCAGTCTTACGGGACAGGGGCGGGGGCAGTACTTC. Its protein product is CASSLTGQGRGQYF.